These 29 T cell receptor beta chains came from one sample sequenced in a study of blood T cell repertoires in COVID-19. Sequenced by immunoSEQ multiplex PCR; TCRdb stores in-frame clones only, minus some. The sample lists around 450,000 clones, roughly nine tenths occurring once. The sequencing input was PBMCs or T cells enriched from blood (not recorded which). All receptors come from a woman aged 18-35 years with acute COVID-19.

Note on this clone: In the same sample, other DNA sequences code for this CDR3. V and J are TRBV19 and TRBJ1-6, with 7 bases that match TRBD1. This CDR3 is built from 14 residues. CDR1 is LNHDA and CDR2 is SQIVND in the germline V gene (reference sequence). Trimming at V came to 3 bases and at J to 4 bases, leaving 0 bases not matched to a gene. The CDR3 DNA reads TGTGCCAGTAGTATGGGACAGTATAATTCACCCCTCCACTTT. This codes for CASSMGQYNSPLHF.

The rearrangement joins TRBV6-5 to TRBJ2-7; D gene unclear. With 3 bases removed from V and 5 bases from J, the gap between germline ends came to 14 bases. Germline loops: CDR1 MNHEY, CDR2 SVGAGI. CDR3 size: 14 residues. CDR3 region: CASSYGRGSHEQYF. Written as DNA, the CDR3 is TGTGCCAGCAGTTATGGCCGTGGCTCTCACGAGCAGTACTTC.

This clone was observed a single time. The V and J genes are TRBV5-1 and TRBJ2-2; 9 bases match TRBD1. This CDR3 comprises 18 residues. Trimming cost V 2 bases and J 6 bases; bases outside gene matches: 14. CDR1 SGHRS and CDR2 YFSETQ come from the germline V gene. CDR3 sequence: CASSFEQGAAYDAGELFF. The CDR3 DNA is TGCGCCAGCAGCTTCGAACAGGGGGCGGCGTATGACGCCGGGGAGCTGTTTTTT.

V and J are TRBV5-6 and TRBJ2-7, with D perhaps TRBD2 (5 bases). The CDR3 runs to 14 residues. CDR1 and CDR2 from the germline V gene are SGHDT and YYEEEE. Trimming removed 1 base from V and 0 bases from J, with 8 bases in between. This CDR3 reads CASSLWEISYEQYF. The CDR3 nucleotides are TGTGCCAGCAGCTTGTGGGAGATCTCCTACGAGCAGTACTTC. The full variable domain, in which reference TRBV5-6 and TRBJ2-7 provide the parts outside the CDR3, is DAGVTQSPTHLIKTRGQQVTLRCSPKSGHDTVSWYQQALGQGPQFIFQYYEEEERQRGNFPDRFSGHQFPNYSSELNVNALLLGDSALYLCASSLWEISYEQYFGPGTRLTVT.

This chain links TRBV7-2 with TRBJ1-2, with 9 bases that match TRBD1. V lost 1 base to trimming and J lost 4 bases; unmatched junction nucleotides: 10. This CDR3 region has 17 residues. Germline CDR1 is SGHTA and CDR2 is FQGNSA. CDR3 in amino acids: CASSLVGDRVDFYGYTF. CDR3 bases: TGTGCCAGCAGCTTAGTTGGGGACAGGGTTGATTTCTATGGCTACACCTTC.

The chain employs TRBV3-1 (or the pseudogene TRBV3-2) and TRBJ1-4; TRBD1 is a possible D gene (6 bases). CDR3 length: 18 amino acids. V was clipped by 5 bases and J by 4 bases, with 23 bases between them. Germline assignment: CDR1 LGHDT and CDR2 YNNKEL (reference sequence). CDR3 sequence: CASSVQPGHLDNNEKLFF. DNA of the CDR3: TGTGCCAGCAGCGTACAACCGGGACACCTCGATAATAATGAAAAACTGTTTTTT.

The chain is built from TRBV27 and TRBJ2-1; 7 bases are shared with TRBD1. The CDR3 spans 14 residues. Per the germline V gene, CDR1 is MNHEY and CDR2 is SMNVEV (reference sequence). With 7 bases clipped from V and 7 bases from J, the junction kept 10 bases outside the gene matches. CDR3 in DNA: TGTGCCAGCAAGGACAGGCCCTCTGGGAATGAGCAGTTCTTC. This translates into CASKDRPSGNEQFF.

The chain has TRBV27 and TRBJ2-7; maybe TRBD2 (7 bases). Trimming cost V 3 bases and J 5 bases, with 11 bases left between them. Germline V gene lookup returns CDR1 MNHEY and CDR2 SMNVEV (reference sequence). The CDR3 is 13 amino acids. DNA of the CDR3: TGTGCCAGCAGTTTCCGGGGGGCCCACGAGCAGTACTTC. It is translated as CASSFRGAHEQYF.

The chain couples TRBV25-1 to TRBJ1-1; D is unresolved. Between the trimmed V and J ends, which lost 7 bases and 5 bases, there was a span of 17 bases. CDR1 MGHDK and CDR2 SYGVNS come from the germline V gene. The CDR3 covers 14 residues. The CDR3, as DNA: TGTGCCAGCAAGAGAAAGGGAGGTAGAACTGAAGCTTTCTTT. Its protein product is CASKRKGGRTEAFF.

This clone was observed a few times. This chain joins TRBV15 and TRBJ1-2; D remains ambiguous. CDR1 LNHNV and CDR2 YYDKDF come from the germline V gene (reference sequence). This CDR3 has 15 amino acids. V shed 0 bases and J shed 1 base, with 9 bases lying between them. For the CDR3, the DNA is TGTGCCACCAGCAGAGATGAGGGAAATAACTATGGCTACACCTTC. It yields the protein CATSRDEGNNYGYTF.

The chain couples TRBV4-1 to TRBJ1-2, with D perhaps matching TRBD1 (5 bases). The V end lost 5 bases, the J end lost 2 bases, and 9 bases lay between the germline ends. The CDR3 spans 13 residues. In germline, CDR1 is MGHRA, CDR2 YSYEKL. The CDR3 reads CASSDQGNYGYTF. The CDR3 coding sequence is TGCGCCAGCAGCGACCAGGGCAACTATGGCTACACCTTC.

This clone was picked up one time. The chain's CDR3 is CASVPDRVGYEQYF. CDR3 sequence (DNA): TGCGCCAGCGTTCCGGACAGGGTGGGCTACGAGCAGTACTTC. The rearrangement uses TRBV10-2 and TRBJ2-7; 8 bases align to TRBD1. Germline V gene data show CDR1 as WSHSY and CDR2 as SAAADI. This CDR3 spans 14 amino acids. J lost 3 bases, V lost 8 bases, and 9 bases had no gene match.

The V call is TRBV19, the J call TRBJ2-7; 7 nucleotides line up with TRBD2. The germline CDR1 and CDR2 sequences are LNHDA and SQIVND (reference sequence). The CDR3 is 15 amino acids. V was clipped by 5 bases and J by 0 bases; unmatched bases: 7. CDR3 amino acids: CASSRRGESSYEQYF. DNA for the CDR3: TGTGCCAGTAGTCGCCGGGGGGAGAGCTCCTACGAGCAGTACTTC.

Here the CDR3 reads CASRLQGSGNTIYF. DNA of the CDR3: TGTGCCAGTAGACTACAGGGGTCGGGAAACACCATATATTTT. The chain combines TRBV19 with TRBJ1-3; TRBD1 matches 7 bases. CDR3 length: 14 residues. Germline CDR1 and CDR2: LNHDA and SQIVND (reference sequence). Trimming removed 6 bases from V and 4 bases from J; junction bases left unmatched: 6.

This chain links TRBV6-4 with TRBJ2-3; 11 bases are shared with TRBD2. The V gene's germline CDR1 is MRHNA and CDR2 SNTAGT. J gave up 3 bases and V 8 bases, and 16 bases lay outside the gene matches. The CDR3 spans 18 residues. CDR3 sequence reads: CASARSPHSGGATDTQYF. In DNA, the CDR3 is TGTGCCAGCGCCCGCTCCCCCCATAGCGGGGGGGCGACAGATACGCAGTATTTT.

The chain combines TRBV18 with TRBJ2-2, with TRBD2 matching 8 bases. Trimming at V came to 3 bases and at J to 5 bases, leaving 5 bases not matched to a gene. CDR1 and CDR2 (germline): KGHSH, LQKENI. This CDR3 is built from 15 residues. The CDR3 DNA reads TGTGCCAGCTCACCGATACTAGCGGAAACCGGGGAGCTGTTTTTT. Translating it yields CASSPILAETGELFF.

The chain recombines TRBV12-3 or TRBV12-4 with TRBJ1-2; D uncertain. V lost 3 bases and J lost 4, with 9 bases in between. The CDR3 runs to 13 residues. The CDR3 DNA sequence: TGTGCCAGCAGTTTCCGCGCGCTCTATGGCTACACCTTC. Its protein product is CASSFRALYGYTF.

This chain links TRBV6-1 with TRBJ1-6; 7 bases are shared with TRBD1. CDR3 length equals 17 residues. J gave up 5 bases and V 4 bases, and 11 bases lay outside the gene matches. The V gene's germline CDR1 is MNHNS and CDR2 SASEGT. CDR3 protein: CASSVPGQRKNNSPLHF. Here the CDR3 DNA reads TGTGCCAGCAGTGTCCCGGGACAGCGAAAAAATAATTCACCCCTCCACTTT.

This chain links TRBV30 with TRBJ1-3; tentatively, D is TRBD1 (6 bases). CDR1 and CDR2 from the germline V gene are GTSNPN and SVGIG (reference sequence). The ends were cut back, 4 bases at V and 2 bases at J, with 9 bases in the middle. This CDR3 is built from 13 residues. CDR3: CAWNGQTGNTIYF. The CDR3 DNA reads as TGTGCCTGGAATGGACAGACTGGAAACACCATATATTTT.

CDR3 in amino acids: CASSYSTAYNSPLHF. CDR3 DNA: TGTGCCAGCAGTTACTCGACAGCCTATAATTCACCCCTCCACTTT. The chain employs TRBV6-5 and TRBJ1-6, with D perhaps matching TRBD1 (5 bases). Germline values: CDR1 MNHEY, CDR2 SVGAGI. The V end was cut by 0 bases, the J end by 2 bases, with 5 bases between. The CDR3 is made up of 15 amino acids.

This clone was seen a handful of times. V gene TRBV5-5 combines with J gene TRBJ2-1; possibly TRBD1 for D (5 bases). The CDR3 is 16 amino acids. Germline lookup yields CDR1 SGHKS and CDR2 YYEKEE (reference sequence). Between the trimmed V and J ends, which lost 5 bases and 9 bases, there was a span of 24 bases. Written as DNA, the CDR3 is TGTGCCAGCAGGGGGTCGAAGAAGGCAGGGCAAAGTGAGCAGTTCTTC. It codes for CASRGSKKAGQSEQFF. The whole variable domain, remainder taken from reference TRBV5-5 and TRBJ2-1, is DAGVTQSPTHLIKTRGQQVTLRCSPISGHKSVSWYQQVLGQGPQFIFQYYEKEERGRGNFPDRFSARQFPNYSSELNVNALLLGDSALYLCASRGSKKAGQSEQFFGPGTRLTVL.

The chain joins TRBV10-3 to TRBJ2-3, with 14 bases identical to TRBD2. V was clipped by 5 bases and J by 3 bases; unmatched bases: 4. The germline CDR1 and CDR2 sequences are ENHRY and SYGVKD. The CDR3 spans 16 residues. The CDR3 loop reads CAISKTSGGATDTQYF. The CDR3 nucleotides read TGTGCCATCAGTAAGACTAGCGGGGGGGCGACAGATACGCAGTATTTT.

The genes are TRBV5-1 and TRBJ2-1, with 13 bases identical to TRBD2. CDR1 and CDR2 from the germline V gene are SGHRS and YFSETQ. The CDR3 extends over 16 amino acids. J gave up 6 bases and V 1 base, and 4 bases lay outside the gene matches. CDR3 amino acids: CASSLYGLAGANEQFF. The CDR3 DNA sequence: TGCGCCAGCAGCTTGTACGGACTAGCGGGAGCCAATGAGCAGTTCTTC.

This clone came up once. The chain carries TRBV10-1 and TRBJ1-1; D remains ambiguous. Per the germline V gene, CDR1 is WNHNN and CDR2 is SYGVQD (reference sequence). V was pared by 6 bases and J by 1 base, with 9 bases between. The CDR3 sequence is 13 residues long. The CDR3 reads CASSANTNTEAFF. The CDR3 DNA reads TGCGCCAGCAGCGCAAACACGAACACTGAAGCTTTCTTT.

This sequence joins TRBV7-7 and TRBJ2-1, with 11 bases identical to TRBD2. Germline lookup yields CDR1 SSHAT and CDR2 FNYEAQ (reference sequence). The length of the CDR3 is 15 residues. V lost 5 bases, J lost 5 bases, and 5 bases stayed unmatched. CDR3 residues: CASSPGLADHNEQFF. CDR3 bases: TGTGCCAGCAGCCCGGGACTAGCGGATCACAATGAGCAGTTCTTC. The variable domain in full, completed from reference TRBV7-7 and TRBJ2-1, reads GAGVSQSPRYKVTKRGQDVTLRCDPISSHATLYWYQQALGQGPEFLTYFNYEAQPDKSGLPSDRFSAERPEGSISTLTIQRTEQRDSAMYRCASSPGLADHNEQFFGPGTRLTVL.

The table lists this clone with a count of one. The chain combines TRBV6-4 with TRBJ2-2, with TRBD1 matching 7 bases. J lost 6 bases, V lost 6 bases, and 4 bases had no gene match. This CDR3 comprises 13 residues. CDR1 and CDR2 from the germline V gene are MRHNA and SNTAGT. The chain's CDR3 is CASSSDRAGELFF. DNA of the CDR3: TGTGCCAGCAGCTCAGACAGGGCCGGGGAGCTGTTTTTT.

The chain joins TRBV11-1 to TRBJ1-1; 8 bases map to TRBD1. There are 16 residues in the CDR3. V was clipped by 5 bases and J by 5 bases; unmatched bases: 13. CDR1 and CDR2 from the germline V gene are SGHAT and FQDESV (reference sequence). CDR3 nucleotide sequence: TGTGCCAGCAGCGTTACTTCAGGGGGCGGTGGAACTGAAGCTTTCTTT. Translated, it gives CASSVTSGGGGTEAFF.

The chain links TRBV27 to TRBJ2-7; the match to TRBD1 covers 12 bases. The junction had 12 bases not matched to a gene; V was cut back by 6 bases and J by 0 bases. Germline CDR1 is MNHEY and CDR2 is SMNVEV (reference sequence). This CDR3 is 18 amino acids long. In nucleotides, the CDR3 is TGTGCCAGCAGACCGGGACAGGGGGCACCCTATGCCTCCTACGAGCAGTACTTC. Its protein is CASRPGQGAPYASYEQYF.

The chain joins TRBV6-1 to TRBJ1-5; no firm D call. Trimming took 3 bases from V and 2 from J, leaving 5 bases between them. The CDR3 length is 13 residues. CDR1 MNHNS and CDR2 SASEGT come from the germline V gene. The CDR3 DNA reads TGTGCCAGCAGTGACAGTCGCAATCAGCCCCAGCATTTT. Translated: CASSDSRNQPQHF.